This TCR beta chain was profiled in a study of blood T cell repertoires in COVID-19. Across the study: Samples representing acute and convalescent COVID-19 were sourced from the United States, Italy and Spain.

Germline loops: CDR1 MGHRA, CDR2 YSYEKL. Trimming removed 1 base at V and 4 bases at J, with 14 bases between. This CDR3 is 16 amino acids long. Clones were read by immunoSEQ multiplex PCR, and TCRdb kept only the in-frame ones, dropping some. Found here are roughly 200,000 clones, 70% to 90% of them singletons; the top ten hold roughly 3.5%. The chain recombines TRBV4-1 with TRBJ1-3; D uncertain. This clonotype originated in a man between 60 and 75 years old with acute or convalescent COVID-19. Input material: peripheral blood. The CDR3 DNA reads TGCGCCAGCAGCCAAGTAGTCTCCTTGCCGGGAAACACCATATATTTT. Its translation: CASSQVVSLPGNTIYF.